This TCR beta chain originates from a study of early T cells in non-severe SARS-CoV-2 infection. The library protocol tagged individual cDNA molecules with unique molecular identifiers. A single record per CDR3 protein comes from TCRdb applying MiXCR to the 5' RACE reads. The sample has fewer than 55,000 distinct CDR3 sequences, over 3% seen once. This CDR3 region has 15 residues. The germline V gene has CDR1 SEHNR and CDR2 FQNEAQ (reference sequence). V dropped 7 bases and J dropped 3 bases, with 15 bases sitting between them. This receptor was obtained from an adult who was a healthcare worker with PCR-confirmed SARS-CoV-2 infection or an uninfected control (not recorded which). Sequenced material: whole blood. V and J are TRBV7-9 and TRBJ1-4; D gene uncertain. CDR3 in DNA: TGTGCCAGCACCCCTAGCCCCGGGGCTAATGAAAAACTGTTTTTT. Amino acid sequence: CASTPSPGANEKLFF.